Below, 8 T cell receptor beta chains from the same sample are listed, as sequenced in a study of identifying expanded T cells in peripheral blood. Libraries were prepared by immunoSEQ multiplex PCR; TCRdb keeps only in-frame clonotypes and omits some of them. The repertoire holds 100,000 to 150,000 clones, with 75% to 90% as singletons. Sequences were obtained from blood. The receptors originated from a person between 18 and 69 years old in good health.

This chain links TRBV5-1 with TRBJ1-2; D unresolved. The CDR3 is made up of 14 amino acids. Germline V gene data show CDR1 as SGHRS and CDR2 as YFSETQ. Trimming took 6 bases from V and 4 from J, leaving 16 bases between them. This chain's CDR3 is CASKERVDGYGYTF. CDR3 coding DNA: TGCGCCAGCAAGGAAAGGGTTGATGGCTATGGCTACACCTTC. Combining the CDR3 with reference TRBV5-1 and TRBJ1-2 gives the whole variable domain KAGVTQTPRYLIKTRGQQVTLSCSPISGHRSVSWYQQTPGQGLQFLFEYFSETQRNKGNFPGRFSGRQFSNSRSEMNVSTLELGDSALYLCASKERVDGYGYTFGSGTRLTVV.

The rearrangement uses TRBV4-3 and TRBJ2-7; 12 bases are a match to TRBD2. The CDR3 loop spans 14 amino acids. Germline CDR1 reads LGHNA; CDR2 reads YSLEER. The V and J ends lost 4 bases and 7 bases, in that order; junction bases with no gene match: 5. The CDR3 loop is CASSRGLAGSEQYF. The CDR3 DNA reads TGCGCCAGCAGCCGCGGACTAGCGGGGTCTGAGCAGTACTTC.

The V and J genes are TRBV4-3 and TRBJ1-2; a weak D match, TRBD1 (5 bases). With 0 bases removed from V and 2 bases from J, the gap between germline ends came to 16 bases. From germline, CDR1 is LGHNA and CDR2 YSLEER. The CDR3 runs 17 residues. CDR3: CASSQDSTGPHNYGYTF. Here the CDR3 DNA reads TGCGCCAGCAGCCAAGATAGCACAGGCCCACACAACTATGGCTACACCTTC.

The V and J genes are TRBV2 and TRBJ2-1; D is possibly TRBD1 (6 bases). The CDR3 is made up of 13 amino acids. CDR1 is SNHLY and CDR2 is FYNNEI in the germline V gene. The germline V and J ends were trimmed by 3 bases and 8 bases, with 11 bases remaining between them. CDR3 region: CASSDLEGDEQFF. CDR3 DNA: TGTGCCAGCAGTGATTTAGAGGGGGATGAGCAGTTCTTC.

The chain joins TRBV27 to TRBJ2-2, with a weak D call TRBD2 (5 bases). This CDR3 is 15 amino acids long. The ends were cut back, 1 base at V and 4 bases at J, with 10 bases in the middle. Per the germline V gene, CDR1 is MNHEY and CDR2 is SMNVEV (reference sequence). For the CDR3, the DNA is TGTGCCAGCAGTTTATACGGGGTAGTCACCGGGGAGCTGTTTTTT. It codes for CASSLYGVVTGELFF.

This chain connects TRBV4-2 to TRBJ2-1, with 7 nucleotides matching TRBD2. This CDR3 is built from 13 residues. J was trimmed by 10 bases and V by 4 bases; bases with no gene match: 7. Germline CDR1 reads LGHNA; CDR2 reads YNFKEQ. This chain's CDR3 is CASSLFEREEQFF. The CDR3 DNA reads as TGTGCCAGCAGCCTCTTCGAGCGGGAAGAGCAGTTCTTC.

The chain links TRBV27 to TRBJ2-7, with D perhaps TRBD2 (6 bases). V lost 4 bases and J lost 2, with 12 bases in between. Germline loops: CDR1 MNHEY, CDR2 SMNVEV (reference sequence). CDR3 length equals 14 residues. The CDR3 protein is CASSSRGYTYEQYF. CDR3 DNA sequence: TGTGCCAGCAGTTCCCGGGGGTATACCTACGAGCAGTACTTC.

There are a few counts of this clone. The chain recombines TRBV5-6 with TRBJ1-2; D not resolved. V was shortened by 4 bases and J by 4 bases, with 8 bases between the two germline ends. Germline-derived CDR1 and CDR2 are SGHDT and YYEEEE. This CDR3 has 12 residues. CDR3 coding DNA: TGTGCCAGCAGCGCAGGCTTCTATGGCTACACCTTC. Protein product: CASSAGFYGYTF.